These 27 T cell receptor beta chains came from one sample sequenced in a study of control samples from healthy donors and cancer patients. Libraries were prepared by immunoSEQ multiplex PCR; TCRdb keeps only in-frame clonotypes and omits some of them. The sample carries more than 45,000 clones, approximately 90% recorded once. The source material was PBMCs. These TCRs come from a man aged 30 to 45 with colorectal cancer.

The chain couples TRBV7-8 to TRBJ1-1; no definite D call. Germline V gene data show CDR1 as SGHVS and CDR2 as FQNEAQ. The CDR3 totals 12 residues. Trimming shortened V by 0 bases and J by 8 bases, and 7 bases separated the two germline ends. Here the CDR3 reads CASSLARREAFF. The CDR3 coding sequence is TGTGCCAGCAGCTTAGCGAGACGGGAAGCTTTCTTT.

This clone was observed once. The CDR3 region is CASSYSGERVQGFYEQYV. As DNA, the CDR3 is TGTGCCAGCAGTTACTCTGGGGAGCGGGTACAGGGGTTCTACGAGCAGTACGTC. The V and J genes are TRBV6-2 or TRBV6-3 and TRBJ2-7, with a tentative D call TRBD1 (7 bases). V was shortened by 0 bases and J by 3 bases, with 21 bases between the two germline ends. Looked up from germline, CDR1 is MNHEY and CDR2 is SVGEGT. This CDR3 region has 18 residues.

The chain employs TRBV4-1 and TRBJ2-2; D not resolved. The CDR3 runs 16 residues. Deletions cut 0 bases from V and 1 base from J, with 9 bases between. In germline, CDR1 is MGHRA, CDR2 YSYEKL. DNA for the CDR3: TGCGCCAGCAGCCAAGACCCTCGAGTGAACACCGGGGAGCTGTTTTTT. It translates to CASSQDPRVNTGELFF.

V is TRBV6-6 and J is TRBJ1-2, with 7 bases fitting TRBD1. The junction had 7 bases not matched to a gene; V was cut back by 2 bases and J by 10 bases. The germline V gene encodes CDR1 MNHNY and CDR2 SVGAGI (reference sequence). CDR3 size: 13 residues. The DNA of the CDR3 is TGTGCCAGCAGTTACCCTGGGACAGCTTTCTACACCTTC. Its protein product is CASSYPGTAFYTF.

This clone came up once. This sequence joins TRBV19 and TRBJ2-1, with 8 bases aligning to TRBD1. The V segment lost 5 bases and the J segment 2 bases; nucleotides outside the gene matches: 8. CDR3 length: 16 residues. The germline gives CDR1 LNHDA, CDR2 SQIVND (reference sequence). The CDR3 DNA sequence: TGTGCCAGTAGTCGTACCGGGACAGGTGCCTACAATGAGCAGTTCTTC. The encoded protein is CASSRTGTGAYNEQFF.

The V call is TRBV9, the J call TRBJ2-3; D might be TRBD1 (6 bases). Between the trimmed V and J ends, which lost 4 bases and 8 bases, there was a span of 17 bases. Per germline, CDR1 SGDLS and CDR2 YYNGEE. The CDR3 sequence is 14 residues long. The CDR3 region has the DNA TGTGCCAGCAGCCCCCTGACAGGTTCCGGTACGCAGTATTTT. It encodes CASSPLTGSGTQYF.

In DNA, the CDR3 is TGTGCCACCAGCAGCACTATCTTTATCCCGACTTTAACCGGGGAGCTGTTTTTT. Residues: CATSSTIFIPTLTGELFF. J is TRBJ2-2 and V is TRBV15; D call uncertain. The CDR3 sequence is 18 residues long. The germline CDR1 and CDR2 sequences are LNHNV and YYDKDF (reference sequence). Trimming removed 3 bases at V and 5 bases at J, with 22 bases between.

The chain is built from TRBV5-1 and TRBJ1-4; maybe TRBD1 (6 bases). The CDR3 length is 15 residues. Germline V lookup: CDR1 SGHRS, CDR2 YFSETQ. V was cut by 1 base and J by 8 bases, with 15 bases left in between. The CDR3 protein is CASSLFGGLGEKLFF. CDR3 DNA sequence: TGCGCCAGCAGCTTGTTCGGGGGGCTAGGGGAAAAACTGTTTTTT.

Written as DNA, the CDR3 is TGTGCCAGCAGCTCAAATAATTCACCCCTCCACTTT. Protein product: CASSSNNSPLHF. The J gene is TRBJ1-6, the V gene TRBV5-4; D ambiguous. Germline CDR1 is SGHNT and CDR2 is YYREEE (reference sequence). V was clipped by 3 bases and J by 5 bases, with 3 bases between them. CDR3 length equals 12 residues.

The V and J genes are TRBV2 and TRBJ2-6; D is unclear. V lost 5 bases, J lost 1 base, and 3 bases lay in between. Germline loops: CDR1 SNHLY, CDR2 FYNNEI. This CDR3 is built from 13 residues. The CDR3 sequence is CASSNSGANVLTF. The DNA for the CDR3 is TGTGCCAGCAGTAATTCTGGGGCCAACGTCCTGACTTTC.

The chain is built from TRBV7-9 and TRBJ2-7; possibly TRBD1 for D (6 bases). Trimming cost V 7 bases and J 4 bases, with 20 bases left between them. Germline V gene data show CDR1 as SEHNR and CDR2 as FQNEAQ (reference sequence). The CDR3 runs 15 residues. The CDR3 loop is CASTASGRGGYEQYF. DNA for the CDR3: TGTGCCAGCACCGCCTCGGGCAGGGGCGGGTACGAGCAGTACTTC.

The sample holds a few counts of this clone. The V and J genes are TRBV30 and TRBJ1-1, with D maybe TRBD1 (6 bases). V shed 3 bases and J shed 0 bases, with 29 bases lying between them. The length of the CDR3 is 20 residues. Germline CDR1 GTSNPN, CDR2 SVGIG (reference sequence). The CDR3 region is CAWRSFGGDFLTGLNTEAFF. CDR3 sequence (DNA): TGTGCCTGGAGGTCCTTCGGGGGCGATTTTTTGACGGGGTTGAACACTGAAGCTTTCTTT. Variable domain in full (rest from reference TRBV30 and TRBJ1-1): SQTIHQWPATLVQPVGSPLSLECTVEGTSNPNLYWYRQAAGRGLQLLFYSVGIGQISSEVPQNLSASRPQDRQFILSSKKLLLSDSGFYLCAWRSFGGDFLTGLNTEAFFGQGTRLTVV.

The V gene is TRBV4-3, the J gene TRBJ1-2; D possibly corresponds to TRBD1 (5 bases). The ends were cut back, 4 bases at V and 5 bases at J, with 14 bases in the middle. Germline CDR1 is LGHNA and CDR2 is YSLEER. This CDR3 is 14 amino acids long. CDR3 sequence (DNA): TGCGCCAGCAGCCCAGGGATGGAAGGGTATGGCTACACCTTC. This codes for CASSPGMEGYGYTF.

The chain recombines TRBV6-2 or TRBV6-3 with TRBJ2-1; 13 bases are a match to TRBD2. The CDR3 loop spans 18 amino acids. Germline V gene data show CDR1 as MNHEY and CDR2 as SVGEGT. Unmatched junction bases numbered 13, after V lost 6 bases and J lost 5 bases. The CDR3 spells CASSPSLGLAGWNNEQFF. Here the CDR3 DNA reads TGTGCCAGCAGCCCTAGCTTGGGACTAGCGGGGTGGAACAATGAGCAGTTCTTC.

The CDR3 DNA follows: TGCGCCAGCAGCTTGGAACAGGGAGGGCGTATGAACACTGAAGCTTTCTTT. Translated, it gives CASSLEQGGRMNTEAFF. The chain joins TRBV5-1 to TRBJ1-1; D might be TRBD1 (6 bases). The CDR3 totals 17 residues. The V gene's germline CDR1 is SGHRS and CDR2 YFSETQ. V was shortened by 0 bases and J by 0 bases, with 15 bases between the two germline ends.

This chain uses TRBV4-1 with TRBJ2-1, with D possibly being TRBD1 or TRBD2 (6 bases each). The CDR3 sequence is 12 residues long. Per the germline V gene, CDR1 is MGHRA and CDR2 is YSYEKL. V gave up 4 bases and J gave up 14 bases, with 15 bases separating them. CDR3 protein: CASSPRGGSKFF. CDR3 DNA: TGCGCCAGCAGCCCACGAGGGGGGTCCAAGTTCTTC.

The gene calls are TRBV5-5 and TRBJ1-6; D might be TRBD1 (6 bases). This CDR3 region has 16 residues. Germline assignment: CDR1 SGHKS and CDR2 YYEKEE (reference sequence). V was pared by 4 bases and J by 0 bases, with 11 bases between. CDR3 amino acids: CASSRGQSSYNSPLHF. DNA for the CDR3: TGTGCCAGCAGCCGAGGACAGAGCTCCTATAATTCACCCCTCCACTTT.

The CDR3 nucleotides are TGTGCCAGCTCACCGGCCGGTTCTAGCACAGATACGCAGTATTTT. This translates into CASSPAGSSTDTQYF. V usage is TRBV18 and J usage is TRBJ2-3; D gene ambiguous. Germline loops: CDR1 KGHSH, CDR2 LQKENI. The CDR3 sequence is 15 residues long. V was trimmed by 3 bases and J by 0 bases, leaving 10 bases between them.

This chain links TRBV4-3 with TRBJ2-6, with 7 bases identical to TRBD2. The CDR3 is 17 amino acids. Germline CDR1 and CDR2: LGHNA and YSLEER. J gave up 10 bases and V 2 bases, and 14 bases lay outside the gene matches. In DNA, the CDR3 is TGCGCCAGCAGCCAACATCCTGTTTCTAGCGGTTCAAACGTCCTGACTTTC. As protein: CASSQHPVSSGSNVLTF.

The chain couples TRBV10-3 to TRBJ1-1, with D possibly TRBD1 on 5 matching bases. This CDR3 is built from 16 residues. CDR1 ENHRY and CDR2 SYGVKD come from the germline V gene. Trimming stripped 3 bases from V and 1 base from J, with 15 bases between. CDR3 nucleotide sequence: TGTGCCATCAGTGATGGGGGGAATGAGTGGAACACTGAAGCTTTCTTT. It specifies CAISDGGNEWNTEAFF.

J is TRBJ1-4 and V is TRBV15, with 10 bases matching TRBD1. Germline V gives CDR1 LNHNV, CDR2 YYDKDF (reference sequence). The CDR3 covers 15 residues. The junction had 3 bases not matched to a gene; V was cut back by 3 bases and J by 5 bases. The CDR3 coding sequence is TGTGCCACCAGCAGGGTGACAGGGGGCAATGAAAAACTGTTTTTT. Its translation: CATSRVTGGNEKLFF.

This clone has just one count. Different DNA sequences within this sample yield the same CDR3. The rearrangement joins TRBV5-6 to TRBJ2-7; 7 bases fit TRBD1. There are 14 residues in the CDR3. V shed 3 bases, J shed 7 bases, and the junction held 10 bases outside the gene matches. Germline V gives CDR1 SGHDT, CDR2 YYEEEE. The CDR3 nucleotides read TGTGCCAGCAGCTCCGGGACAGCCCCCGGGGAGCAGTACTTC. This translates into CASSSGTAPGEQYF. The whole variable domain, filled in from reference TRBV5-6 and TRBJ2-7, reads DAGVTQSPTHLIKTRGQQVTLRCSPKSGHDTVSWYQQALGQGPQFIFQYYEEEERQRGNFPDRFSGHQFPNYSSELNVNALLLGDSALYLCASSSGTAPGEQYFGPGTRLTVT.

The gene calls are TRBV18 and TRBJ1-1; TRBD1 might be the D (5 bases). CDR1 is KGHSH, CDR2 LQKENI, per germline. This CDR3 is built from 14 residues. V lost 6 bases to trimming and J lost 5 bases, with 16 bases between them. Written as DNA, the CDR3 is TGTGCCAGCTCCCCTGTCGCGGGGACTACTGAAGCTTTCTTT. Translation gives CASSPVAGTTEAFF.

V usage is TRBV7-9 and J usage is TRBJ1-6; possibly TRBD1 for D (5 bases). CDR1 is SEHNR and CDR2 is FQNEAQ in the germline V gene (reference sequence). Trimming took off 8 bases at V and 10 bases at J, with 21 bases between the two ends. This CDR3 region has 15 residues. CDR3: CASRDSSSWGSPLHF. The CDR3 DNA sequence: TGTGCCAGCCGGGACTCTAGCTCGTGGGGGTCACCCCTCCACTTT.

A single count supports this clone. The chain combines TRBV5-1 with TRBJ2-5; no reliable D call. The CDR3 is made up of 13 amino acids. V shed 0 bases and J shed 3 bases, with 6 bases lying between them. CDR1 is SGHRS, CDR2 YFSETQ, per germline. The CDR3 reads CASSLATEETQYF. The DNA for the CDR3 is TGCGCCAGCAGCTTGGCCACAGAAGAGACCCAGTACTTC.

This rearrangement joins TRBV5-6 to TRBJ1-1; no clear D. The CDR3 is made up of 14 amino acids. Trimming removed 1 base at V and 0 bases at J, with 7 bases between. The germline gives CDR1 SGHDT, CDR2 YYEEEE. The CDR3 region is CASSLKALNTEAFF. The DNA for the CDR3 is TGTGCCAGCAGCTTGAAAGCTTTGAACACTGAAGCTTTCTTT.

V gene TRBV10-3 combines with J gene TRBJ2-3, with 11 bases identical to TRBD1. V shed 6 bases and J 4 bases; nucleotides not matched to a gene: 9. This CDR3 has 16 residues. The V gene's germline CDR1 is ENHRY and CDR2 SYGVKD. CDR3 bases: TGTGCCATCAGCCCCGGGACAGGGGGAATGCCAGATACGCAGTATTTT. The encoded protein is CAISPGTGGMPDTQYF.